This T cell receptor (beta chain) was captured by sequencing in a study of cytomegalovirus exposure and HLA in healthy donors. Amplification used 60 Vbeta primers and 13 Jbeta primers. The repertoire was sequenced with immunoSEQ multiplex PCR; TCRdb's copy has only in-frame clones and lacks some. The table includes roughly 190,000 clones, more than 65% detected once. Unmatched junction bases numbered 16, after V lost 6 bases and J lost 4 bases. This CDR3 is built from 17 residues. Germline CDR1 reads SGHNT; CDR2 reads YENEEA. The receptor comes from a girl aged 5 to 17 in good health and CMV-seropositive. Sequencing was carried out using PBMCs. This sequence joins TRBV11-3 and TRBJ2-7, with TRBD1 identical over 9 bases. This chain's CDR3 is CASRRRRDRAWAYEQYF. In nucleotides, the CDR3 is TGTGCCAGCAGGAGACGCCGGGACAGGGCTTGGGCATACGAGCAGTACTTC.